Listed below are T cell receptor beta chains from one sample, sequenced in a study of blood T cell repertoires in COVID-19. Using immunoSEQ multiplex PCR, the repertoire was profiled, and TCRdb retains in-frame clones only, with some absent. The sample includes a few hundred thousand clones, more than 65% of them seen just once. The material sequenced was peripheral blood. These receptors originate from a person aged 65 to 79 with COVID-19, enrolled during active disease. Both conserved end residues are part of each CDR3. Fields, in order: D gene, clone size, V gene, J gene, CDR3 protein, CDR3 DNA. D genes are given only for firm matches. The size entry is marked missing in some rows and otherwise reads once, few, many or a size class.

d_call: NA
clone_size: NA
v_call: TRBV7-9
j_call: TRBJ1-4
cdr3_aa: CASSLGGMDEKLFF
cdr3_nt: TGTGCCAGCAGCCTGGGGGGGATGGACGAAAAACTGTTTTTT

d_call: NA
clone_size: NA
v_call: TRBV9
j_call: TRBJ2-5
cdr3_aa: CASSVGGRGPQETQYF
cdr3_nt: TGTGCCAGCAGCGTAGGTGGCAGGGGACCCCAAGAGACCCAGTACTTC

d_call: NA
clone_size: NA
v_call: TRBV7-9
j_call: TRBJ1-4
cdr3_aa: CASSLGVGLQKLFF
cdr3_nt: TGTGCCAGCAGCTTGGGCGTGGGCCTGCAAAAACTGTTTTTT

d_call: NA
clone_size: NA
v_call: TRBV6-2/TRBV6-3
j_call: TRBJ1-5
cdr3_aa: CASSYPAGVGSNQPQHF
cdr3_nt: TGTGCCAGCAGTTACCCCGCGGGGGTGGGTAGCAATCAGCCCCAGCATTTT

d_call: TRBD1
clone_size: NA
v_call: TRBV9
j_call: TRBJ2-2
cdr3_aa: CASSGQGAQGVTGELFF
cdr3_nt: TGTGCCAGCAGCGGACAGGGGGCGCAGGGGGTCACCGGGGAGCTGTTTTTT

d_call: NA
clone_size: once
v_call: TRBV19
j_call: TRBJ2-6
cdr3_aa: CASRMDRPLRSGANVLTF
cdr3_nt: TGCGCCAGTAGGATGGACAGACCCCTCCGCTCTGGGGCCAACGTCCTGACTTTC

d_call: TRBD1
clone_size: NA
v_call: TRBV4-1
j_call: TRBJ1-5
cdr3_aa: CASSRGTGGYSNQPQHF
cdr3_nt: TGCGCCAGCAGCCGCGGGACAGGGGGTTATAGCAATCAGCCCCAGCATTTT

d_call: NA
clone_size: NA
v_call: TRBV5-4
j_call: TRBJ1-2
cdr3_aa: CASSLEGMSGYTF
cdr3_nt: TGTGCCAGCAGCTTGGAGGGGATGAGTGGCTACACCTTC

d_call: NA
clone_size: NA
v_call: TRBV7-3
j_call: TRBJ2-3
cdr3_aa: CASSPRGGIADTQYF
cdr3_nt: TGTGCCAGCAGCCCGAGGGGCGGGATAGCAGATACGCAGTATTTT

d_call: TRBD1
clone_size: once
v_call: TRBV4-3
j_call: TRBJ1-1
cdr3_aa: CASTGQVGSLNTEAFF
cdr3_nt: TGCGCCAGCACCGGACAGGTAGGGTCATTGAACACTGAAGCTTTCTTT

d_call: TRBD1
clone_size: NA
v_call: TRBV15
j_call: TRBJ1-6
cdr3_aa: CATGDRLGNSPLHF
cdr3_nt: TGTGCCACAGGGGACAGATTGGGGAATTCACCCCTCCACTTT

d_call: TRBD2
clone_size: once
v_call: TRBV5-4
j_call: TRBJ2-7
cdr3_aa: CASSPSLAETYEQYF
cdr3_nt: TGTGCCAGCAGCCCCTCCCTAGCGGAAACCTACGAGCAGTACTTC

d_call: TRBD1
clone_size: once
v_call: TRBV5-8
j_call: TRBJ2-3
cdr3_aa: CASSFTNRGAPDTQYF
cdr3_nt: TGTGCCAGCAGCTTTACAAACAGGGGGGCCCCAGATACGCAGTATTTT

d_call: NA
clone_size: once
v_call: TRBV7-3
j_call: TRBJ1-1
cdr3_aa: CASSTERGTEAFF
cdr3_nt: TGTGCCAGCAGCACGGAGAGAGGCACTGAAGCTTTCTTT

d_call: TRBD1
clone_size: NA
v_call: TRBV6-5
j_call: TRBJ2-7
cdr3_aa: CASNRQGDSYEQYF
cdr3_nt: TGTGCCAGCAACCGACAGGGAGACTCCTACGAGCAGTACTTC

d_call: TRBD2
clone_size: once
v_call: TRBV30
j_call: TRBJ2-1
cdr3_aa: CAWSVVAGAREQFF
cdr3_nt: TGTGCCTGGAGTGTAGTCGCGGGAGCTCGGGAGCAGTTCTTC

d_call: NA
clone_size: NA
v_call: TRBV6-2/TRBV6-3
j_call: TRBJ2-1
cdr3_aa: CASSYGIPSNEQFF
cdr3_nt: TGTGCCAGCAGTTATGGTATACCCAGCAATGAGCAGTTCTTC

d_call: NA
clone_size: NA
v_call: TRBV7-2
j_call: TRBJ1-4
cdr3_aa: CASSSLVPNEKLFF
cdr3_nt: TGTGCCAGCAGCAGTCTAGTTCCTAATGAAAAACTGTTTTTT

d_call: TRBD2
clone_size: NA
v_call: TRBV5-1
j_call: TRBJ2-3
cdr3_aa: CASSLGSSGSSTDTQYF
cdr3_nt: TGCGCCAGCAGCTTGGGATCTAGCGGCTCTAGCACAGATACGCAGTATTTT

d_call: TRBD1
clone_size: NA
v_call: TRBV3-1/TRBV3-2
j_call: TRBJ1-4
cdr3_aa: CASSQTGTAHEKLFF
cdr3_nt: TGTGCCAGCAGCCAAACCGGGACAGCTCATGAAAAACTGTTTTTT

d_call: TRBD1
clone_size: once
v_call: TRBV19
j_call: TRBJ2-2
cdr3_aa: CASSIRTGYTGELFF
cdr3_nt: TGTGCCAGTAGTATCCGGACAGGTTACACCGGGGAGCTGTTTTTT

d_call: NA
clone_size: NA
v_call: TRBV28
j_call: TRBJ2-3
cdr3_aa: CASSLWQNTDTQYF
cdr3_nt: TGTGCCAGCAGTTTGTGGCAGAACACAGATACGCAGTATTTT

d_call: TRBD1
clone_size: NA
v_call: TRBV28
j_call: TRBJ1-5
cdr3_aa: CASSRQGPIQPQHF
cdr3_nt: TGTGCCAGCAGCCGACAGGGGCCTATTCAGCCCCAGCATTTT